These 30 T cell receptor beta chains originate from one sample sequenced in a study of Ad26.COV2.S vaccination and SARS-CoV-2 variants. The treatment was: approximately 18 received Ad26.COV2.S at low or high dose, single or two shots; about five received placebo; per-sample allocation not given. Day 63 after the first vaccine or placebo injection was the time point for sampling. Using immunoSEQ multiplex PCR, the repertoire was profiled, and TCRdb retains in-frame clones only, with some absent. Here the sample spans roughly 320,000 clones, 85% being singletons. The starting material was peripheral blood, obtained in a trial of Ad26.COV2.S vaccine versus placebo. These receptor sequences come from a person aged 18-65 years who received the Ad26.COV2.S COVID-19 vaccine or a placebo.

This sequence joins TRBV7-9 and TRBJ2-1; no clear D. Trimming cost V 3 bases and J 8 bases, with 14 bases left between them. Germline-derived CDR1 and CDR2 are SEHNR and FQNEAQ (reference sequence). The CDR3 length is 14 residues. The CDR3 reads CASSLDPNFDEQFF. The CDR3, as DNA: TGTGCCAGCAGCTTGGACCCTAACTTCGATGAGCAGTTCTTC.

This chain's CDR3 is CASSVRPGLDSYNEQFF. The CDR3 DNA follows: TGTGCCAGCAGCGTACGTCCAGGCCTAGACTCCTACAATGAGCAGTTCTTC. This chain uses TRBV9 with TRBJ2-1; no reliable D call. The V end was cut by 1 base, the J end by 0 bases, with 14 bases between. The CDR3 spans 17 residues. The germline gives CDR1 SGDLS, CDR2 YYNGEE. The whole variable domain, filled in from reference TRBV9 and TRBJ2-1, reads DSGVTQTPKHLITATGQRVTLRCSPRSGDLSVYWYQQSLDQGLQFLIQYYNGEERAKGNILERFSAQQFPDLHSELNLSSLELGDSALYFCASSVRPGLDSYNEQFFGPGTRLTVL.

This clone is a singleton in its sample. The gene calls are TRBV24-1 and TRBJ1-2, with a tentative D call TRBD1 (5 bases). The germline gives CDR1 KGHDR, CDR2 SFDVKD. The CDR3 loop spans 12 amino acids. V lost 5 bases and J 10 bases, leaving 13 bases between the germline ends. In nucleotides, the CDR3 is TGTGCCACCAGTGGTCAACGGGGCCTCTACACCTTC. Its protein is CATSGQRGLYTF.

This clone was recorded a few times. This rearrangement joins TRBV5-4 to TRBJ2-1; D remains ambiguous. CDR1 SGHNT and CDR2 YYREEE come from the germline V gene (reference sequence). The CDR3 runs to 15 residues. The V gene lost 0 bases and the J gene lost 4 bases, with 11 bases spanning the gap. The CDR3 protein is CASSLGEGRYNEQFF. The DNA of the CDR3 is TGTGCCAGCAGCTTGGGCGAAGGTCGTTACAATGAGCAGTTCTTC.

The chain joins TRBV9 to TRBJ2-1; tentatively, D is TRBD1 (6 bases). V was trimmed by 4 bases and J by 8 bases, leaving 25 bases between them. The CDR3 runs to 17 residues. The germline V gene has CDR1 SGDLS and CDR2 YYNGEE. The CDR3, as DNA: TGTGCCAGCAGCACCCACCCCCCAGGGGCAGGGGCACATGAGCAGTTCTTC. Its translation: CASSTHPPGAGAHEQFF.

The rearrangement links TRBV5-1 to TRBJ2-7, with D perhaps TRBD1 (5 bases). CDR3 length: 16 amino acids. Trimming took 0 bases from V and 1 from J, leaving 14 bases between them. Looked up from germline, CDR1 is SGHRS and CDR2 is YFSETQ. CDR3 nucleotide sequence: TGCGCCAGCAGCTTGGGGATATCGACAGATTCCTACGAGCAGTACTTC. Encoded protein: CASSLGISTDSYEQYF.

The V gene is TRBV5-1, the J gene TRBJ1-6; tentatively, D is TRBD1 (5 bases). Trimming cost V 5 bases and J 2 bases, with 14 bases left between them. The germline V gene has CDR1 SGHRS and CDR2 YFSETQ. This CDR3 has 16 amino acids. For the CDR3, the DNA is TGCGCCAGCAGTCTGGGGCAGGACACCTATAATTCACCCCTCCACTTT. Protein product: CASSLGQDTYNSPLHF.

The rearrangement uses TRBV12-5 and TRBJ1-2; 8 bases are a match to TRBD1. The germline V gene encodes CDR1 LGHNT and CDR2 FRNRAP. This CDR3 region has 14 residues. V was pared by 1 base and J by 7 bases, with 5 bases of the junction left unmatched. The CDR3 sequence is CASGLATTGVGYTF. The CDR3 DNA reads TGTGCTAGTGGTTTGGCTACGACAGGGGTTGGCTACACCTTC.

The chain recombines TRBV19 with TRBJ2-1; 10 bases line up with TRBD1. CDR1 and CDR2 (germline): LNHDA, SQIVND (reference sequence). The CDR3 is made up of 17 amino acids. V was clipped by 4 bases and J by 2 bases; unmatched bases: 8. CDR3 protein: CASSRDRGNGPYNEQFF. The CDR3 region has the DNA TGTGCCAGTAGTAGGGACAGGGGAAATGGTCCCTACAATGAGCAGTTCTTC.

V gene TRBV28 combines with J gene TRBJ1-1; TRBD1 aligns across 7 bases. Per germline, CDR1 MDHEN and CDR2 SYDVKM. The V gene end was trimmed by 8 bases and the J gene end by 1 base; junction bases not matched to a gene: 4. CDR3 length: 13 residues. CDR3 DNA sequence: TGTGCCAGCTCCGGGACAGAGAACACTGAAGCTTTCTTT. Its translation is CASSGTENTEAFF.

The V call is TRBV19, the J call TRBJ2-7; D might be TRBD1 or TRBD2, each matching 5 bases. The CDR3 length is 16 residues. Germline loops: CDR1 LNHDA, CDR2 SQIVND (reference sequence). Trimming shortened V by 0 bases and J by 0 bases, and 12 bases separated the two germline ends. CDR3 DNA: TGTGCCAGTAGTATAGATCGGCCAGGGAGCTCCTACGAGCAGTACTTC. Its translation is CASSIDRPGSSYEQYF. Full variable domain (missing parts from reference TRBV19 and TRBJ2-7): DGGITQSPKYLFRKEGQNVTLSCEQNLNHDAMYWYRQDPGQGLRLIYYSQIVNDFQKGDIAEGYSVSREKKESFPLTVTSAQKNPTAFYLCASSIDRPGSSYEQYFGPGTRLTVT.

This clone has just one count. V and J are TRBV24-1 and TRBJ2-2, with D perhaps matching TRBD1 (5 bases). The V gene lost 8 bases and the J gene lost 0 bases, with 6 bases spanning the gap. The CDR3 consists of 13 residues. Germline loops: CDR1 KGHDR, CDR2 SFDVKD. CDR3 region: CATTRANTGELFF. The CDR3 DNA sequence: TGTGCCACCACCAGGGCGAACACCGGGGAGCTGTTTTTT.

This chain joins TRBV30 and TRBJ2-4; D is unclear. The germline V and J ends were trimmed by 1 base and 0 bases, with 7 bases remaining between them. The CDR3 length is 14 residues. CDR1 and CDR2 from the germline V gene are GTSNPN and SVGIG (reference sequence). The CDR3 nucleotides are TGTGCCTGGAGTGACGGCGCAGCCAAAAACATTCAGTACTTC. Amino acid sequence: CAWSDGAAKNIQYF.

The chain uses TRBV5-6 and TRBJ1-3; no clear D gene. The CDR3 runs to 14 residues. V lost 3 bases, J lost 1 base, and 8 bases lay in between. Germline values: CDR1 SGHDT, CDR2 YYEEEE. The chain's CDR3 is CASSSWGSGNTIYF. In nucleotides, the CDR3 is TGTGCCAGCAGCTCCTGGGGTTCTGGAAACACCATATATTTT.

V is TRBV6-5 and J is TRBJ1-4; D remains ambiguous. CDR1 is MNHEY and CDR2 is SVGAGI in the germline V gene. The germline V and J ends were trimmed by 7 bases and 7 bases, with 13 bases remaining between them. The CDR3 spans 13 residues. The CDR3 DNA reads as TGTGCCAGCACGAAGAACCACGGTGAAAAACTGTTTTTT. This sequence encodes CASTKNHGEKLFF.

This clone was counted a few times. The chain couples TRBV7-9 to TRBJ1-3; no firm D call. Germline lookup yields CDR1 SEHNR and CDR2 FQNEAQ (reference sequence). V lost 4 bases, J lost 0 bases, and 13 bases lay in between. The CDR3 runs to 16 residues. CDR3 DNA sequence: TGTGCCAGCAGCTCGGCGAACACGGTCTCTGGAAACACCATATATTTT. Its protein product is CASSSANTVSGNTIYF.

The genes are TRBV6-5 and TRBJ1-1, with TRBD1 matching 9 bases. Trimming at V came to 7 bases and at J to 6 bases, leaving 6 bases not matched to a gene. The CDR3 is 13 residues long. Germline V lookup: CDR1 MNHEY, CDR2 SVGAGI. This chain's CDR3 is CASTRTGGAEAFF. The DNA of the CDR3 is TGTGCCAGCACCAGAACAGGGGGCGCTGAAGCTTTCTTT.

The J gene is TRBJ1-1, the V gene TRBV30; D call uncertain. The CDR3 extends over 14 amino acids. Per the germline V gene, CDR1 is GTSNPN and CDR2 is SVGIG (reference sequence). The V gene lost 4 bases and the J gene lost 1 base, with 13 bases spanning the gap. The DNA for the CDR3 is TGTGCCTGGACGCACCCAGCCAGGAACACTGAAGCTTTCTTT. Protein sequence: CAWTHPARNTEAFF.

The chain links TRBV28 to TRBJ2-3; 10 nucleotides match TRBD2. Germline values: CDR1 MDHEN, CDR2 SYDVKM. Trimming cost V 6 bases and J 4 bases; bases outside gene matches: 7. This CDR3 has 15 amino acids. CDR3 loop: CASSPGLAASDTQYF. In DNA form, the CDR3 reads TGTGCCAGCAGCCCTGGACTAGCGGCCTCAGATACGCAGTATTTT.

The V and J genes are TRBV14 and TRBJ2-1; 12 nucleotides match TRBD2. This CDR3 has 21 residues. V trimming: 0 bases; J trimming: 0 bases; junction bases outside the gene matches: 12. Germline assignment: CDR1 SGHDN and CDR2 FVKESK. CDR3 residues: CASSQEMSASGGDYSYNEQFF. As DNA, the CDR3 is TGTGCCAGCAGCCAAGAGATGTCGGCTAGCGGGGGGGATTACTCCTACAATGAGCAGTTCTTC.

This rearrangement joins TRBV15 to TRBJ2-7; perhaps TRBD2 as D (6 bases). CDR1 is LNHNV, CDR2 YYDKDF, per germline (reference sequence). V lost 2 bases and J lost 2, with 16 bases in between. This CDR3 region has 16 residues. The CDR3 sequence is CATSRHLGDSTYEQYF. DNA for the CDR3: TGTGCCACCAGCAGACACCTCGGGGACTCGACCTACGAGCAGTACTTC. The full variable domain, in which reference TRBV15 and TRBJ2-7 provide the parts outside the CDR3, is DAMVIQNPRYQVTQFGKPVTLSCSQTLNHNVMYWYQQKSSQAPKLLFHYYDKDFNNEADTPDNFQSRRPNTSFCFLDIRSPGLGDTAMYLCATSRHLGDSTYEQYFGPGTRLTVT.

CDR3 DNA: TGTGCCAGCAGTTTAAGTGGGACTCCATACAATGAGCAGTTCTTC. Protein: CASSLSGTPYNEQFF. This rearrangement joins TRBV27 to TRBJ2-1; perhaps TRBD2 as D (6 bases). From germline, CDR1 is MNHEY and CDR2 SMNVEV (reference sequence). Trimming removed 2 bases from V and 4 bases from J, with 12 bases in between. The CDR3 is 15 amino acids.

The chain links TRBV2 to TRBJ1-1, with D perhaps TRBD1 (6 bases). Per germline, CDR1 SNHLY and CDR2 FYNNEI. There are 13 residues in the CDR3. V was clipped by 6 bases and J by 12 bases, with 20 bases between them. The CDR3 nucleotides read TGTGCCAGCAGCCCGACAGGCTCCGTAAGGACTTTCTTT. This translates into CASSPTGSVRTFF.

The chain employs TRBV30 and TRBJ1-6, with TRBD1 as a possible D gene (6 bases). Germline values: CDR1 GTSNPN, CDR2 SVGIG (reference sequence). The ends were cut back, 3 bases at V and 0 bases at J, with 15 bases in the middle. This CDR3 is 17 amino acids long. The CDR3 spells CAWRGGQGTSYNSPLHF. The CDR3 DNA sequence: TGTGCCTGGAGGGGGGGCCAGGGAACCTCCTATAATTCACCCCTCCACTTT.

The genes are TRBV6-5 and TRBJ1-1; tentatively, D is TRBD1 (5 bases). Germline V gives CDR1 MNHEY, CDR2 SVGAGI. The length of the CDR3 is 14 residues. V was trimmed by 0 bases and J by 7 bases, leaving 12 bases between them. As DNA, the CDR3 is TGTGCCAGCAGTTACTCGGGGGTAAGGATTGAAGCTTTCTTT. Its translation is CASSYSGVRIEAFF.

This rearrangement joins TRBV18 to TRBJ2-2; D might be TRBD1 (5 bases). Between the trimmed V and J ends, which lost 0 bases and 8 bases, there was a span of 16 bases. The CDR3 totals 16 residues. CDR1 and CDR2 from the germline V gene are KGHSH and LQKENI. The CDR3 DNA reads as TGTGCCAGCTCACCACCATTGGACACGTCTCGTGGGGAGCTGTTTTTT. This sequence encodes CASSPPLDTSRGELFF.

DNA for the CDR3: TGTGCCAGCAGCTCTACAGGGGGCGGGGAGCAGTTCTTC. This translates into CASSSTGGGEQFF. The chain couples TRBV7-2 to TRBJ2-1, with 9 bases fitting TRBD1. CDR1 SGHTA and CDR2 FQGNSA come from the germline V gene. The V gene end was trimmed by 4 bases and the J gene end by 10 bases; junction bases not matched to a gene: 5. The CDR3 is made up of 13 amino acids.

The chain's CDR3 is CASSRYFPTGEGSYNSPLHF. CDR3 nucleotides: TGTGCCAGCAGTCGATATTTTCCAACAGGGGAAGGGTCCTATAATTCACCCCTCCACTTT. V usage is TRBV27 and J usage is TRBJ1-6; TRBD1 matches at 7 bases. The germline V gene encodes CDR1 MNHEY and CDR2 SMNVEV (reference sequence). Unmatched junction bases numbered 17, after V lost 5 bases and J lost 1 base. The CDR3 has 20 amino acids.

The CDR3 loop reads CASSPALSTYNSPLHF. CDR3 DNA: TGTGCCAGCAGCCCCGCACTCTCGACCTATAATTCACCCCTCCACTTT. V gene TRBV11-3 combines with J gene TRBJ1-6; D is unclear. The germline V gene has CDR1 SGHNT and CDR2 YENEEA. V was cut by 5 bases and J by 2 bases, with 13 bases left in between. The CDR3 is 16 amino acids.

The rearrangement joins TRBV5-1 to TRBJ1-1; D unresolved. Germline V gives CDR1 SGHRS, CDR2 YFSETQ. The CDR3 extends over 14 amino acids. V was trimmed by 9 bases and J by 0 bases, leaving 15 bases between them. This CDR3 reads CATRREYMNTEAFF. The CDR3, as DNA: TGCGCCACCCGGAGGGAGTACATGAACACTGAAGCTTTCTTT.